This section outlines one T cell receptor beta chain sequence together with its context. This record belongs to a study of blood T cell repertoires in COVID-19. Whole-study context: PBMCs, B-cell-depleted T cells, or T cells were the source of the cDNA or gDNA that made up the material.

Repertoires were generated with immunoSEQ multiplex PCR, while TCRdb's copy carries only in-frame clones and drops some. Of about 42,000 clones listed, 90% were seen once; the top ten hold under 20%. This receptor was identified in a man between 70 and 80 years old with active COVID-19. The specimen was peripheral blood.

The CDR3 coding sequence is TGTGCCAGCTCACCGTACCTAGCGGGGGGAGCTAGCACAGATACGCAGTATTTT. Translating it yields CASSPYLAGGASTDTQYF. The J gene is TRBJ2-3, the V gene TRBV18, with 11 bases lining up with TRBD2. V shed 3 bases, J shed 0 bases, and the junction held 8 bases outside the gene matches. Germline V gene data show CDR1 as KGHSH and CDR2 as LQKENI. This CDR3 is built from 18 residues.